These 14 T cell receptor beta chains came from one sample sequenced in a study of shared clonotypes between healthy human individuals. Produced via immunoSEQ multiplex PCR; TCRdb's table is partial and in-frame only. Among 950,000 to 1,100,000 clones listed, 75% to 85% were seen once. The sequenced material came from memory CD4+ T cells from PBMCs. Subset reported: CD45RA-negative fraction. Receptor source: a man aged 18 to 30 in good health. Some clones in this sample may be carry-over from other donors' samples.

The chain recombines TRBV7-9 with TRBJ1-1, with a tentative D call TRBD1 (5 bases). The V end was cut by 3 bases, the J end by 6 bases, with 8 bases between. CDR1 SEHNR and CDR2 FQNEAQ come from the germline V gene (reference sequence). The CDR3 is 12 amino acids. CDR3 coding DNA: TGTGCCAGCAGCTTGATGGGGGCTGAAGCTTTCTTT. This encodes CASSLMGAEAFF.

The gene calls are TRBV7-9 and TRBJ2-3; 7 bases are shared with TRBD1. Losses at the gene ends were 2 bases for V and 6 bases for J; bases not matched to a gene: 8. This CDR3 is built from 15 residues. Germline-derived CDR1 and CDR2 are SEHNR and FQNEAQ (reference sequence). As DNA, the CDR3 is TGTGCCAGCAGCTTATTGGGACAGAATGTCGATACGCAGTATTTT. Translated, it gives CASSLLGQNVDTQYF.

The gene calls are TRBV9 and TRBJ1-4; D is ambiguous. Germline lookup yields CDR1 SGDLS and CDR2 YYNGEE. This CDR3 spans 17 amino acids. V lost 0 bases and J lost 0, with 12 bases in between. The CDR3 nucleotides read TGTGCCAGCAGCGTAGGGCAGGCATACCCAACTAATGAAAAACTGTTTTTT. This codes for CASSVGQAYPTNEKLFF.

The V and J genes are TRBV4-3 and TRBJ2-7, with TRBD1 as a possible D gene (6 bases). Germline V gene lookup returns CDR1 LGHNA and CDR2 YSLEER. CDR3 size: 17 residues. V lost 2 bases and J lost 7, with 24 bases in between. The CDR3 region is CASSQRRPWDTLGEQYF. The CDR3 nucleotides read TGCGCCAGCAGCCAACGCCGACCTTGGGACACCCTGGGAGAGCAGTACTTC.

The V call is TRBV9, the J call TRBJ2-7; 10 bases map to TRBD1. The CDR3 runs to 15 residues. Looked up from germline, CDR1 is SGDLS and CDR2 is YYNGEE. The trim removed 0 bases at V and 5 bases at J, leaving 5 bases unmatched. CDR3 protein: CASSVAGQGIHEQYF. CDR3 DNA sequence: TGTGCCAGCAGCGTAGCGGGACAGGGGATACACGAGCAGTACTTC. Combining the CDR3 with reference TRBV9 and TRBJ2-7 gives the whole variable domain DSGVTQTPKHLITATGQRVTLRCSPRSGDLSVYWYQQSLDQGLQFLIQYYNGEERAKGNILERFSAQQFPDLHSELNLSSLELGDSALYFCASSVAGQGIHEQYFGPGTRLTVT.

CDR3 sequence (DNA): TGTGCCACCAGCCCCGAGGGCTGGGGCAATCAGCCCCAGCATTTT. Translating it yields CATSPEGWGNQPQHF. The chain carries TRBV15 and TRBJ1-5; D ambiguous. This CDR3 is 15 amino acids long. Trimming pared 5 bases from V and 2 bases from J, leaving 13 bases between. Germline V gene lookup returns CDR1 LNHNV and CDR2 YYDKDF (reference sequence).

CDR3 nucleotides: TGTGCCAGCAGTTTCCGGGGTCCAACTAATGAAAAACTGTTTTTT. Encoded protein: CASSFRGPTNEKLFF. The genes are TRBV28 and TRBJ1-4; D not resolved. There are 15 residues in the CDR3. Trimming pared 3 bases from V and 0 bases from J, leaving 8 bases between. Germline CDR1 MDHEN, CDR2 SYDVKM.

The DNA for the CDR3 is TGTGCCAGCACCCCCCCGGGACTTGGGGCTTTCTTT. Translated, it gives CASTPPGLGAFF. The chain combines TRBV6-1 with TRBJ1-1, with D possibly TRBD1 on 5 matching bases. Germline CDR1 and CDR2: MNHNS and SASEGT. This CDR3 spans 12 amino acids. Trimming took off 7 bases at V and 11 bases at J, with 17 bases between the two ends.

V and J are TRBV10-2 and TRBJ2-3; 9 bases fit TRBD2. CDR1 WSHSY and CDR2 SAAADI come from the germline V gene. The CDR3 totals 16 residues. Losses at the gene ends were 5 bases for V and 2 bases for J; bases not matched to a gene: 8. The CDR3 reads CASSLVLAGNTDTQYF. The DNA of the CDR3 is TGCGCCAGCAGTCTGGTTCTAGCGGGAAACACAGATACGCAGTATTTT.

The chain carries TRBV18 and TRBJ2-3; 9 bases align to TRBD1. CDR1 and CDR2 from the germline V gene are KGHSH and LQKENI. CDR3 size: 16 residues. Trimming cost V 4 bases and J 6 bases; bases outside gene matches: 11. This CDR3 is CASSRSADRGADTQYF. The CDR3 DNA reads as TGTGCCAGCTCACGGAGCGCGGACAGGGGTGCGGATACGCAGTATTTT.

The gene calls are TRBV6-5 and TRBJ1-3; TRBD1 might be the D (5 bases). This CDR3 comprises 15 residues. Germline lookup yields CDR1 MNHEY and CDR2 SVGAGI. The ends were cut back, 5 bases at V and 3 bases at J, with 14 bases in the middle. CDR3 in amino acids: CASSIDGGFGNTIYF. The CDR3 DNA follows: TGTGCCAGCAGTATCGACGGGGGATTTGGAAACACCATATATTTT.

CDR3 protein: CASSRSTGLTDTQYF. The CDR3 coding sequence is TGTGCCAGCTCACGCTCGACAGGGCTCACAGATACGCAGTATTTT. This chain joins TRBV18 and TRBJ2-3, with 7 bases aligning to TRBD1. With V trimmed by 4 bases and J by 2 bases, 6 bases remained unmatched. This CDR3 contains 15 residues. Germline lookup yields CDR1 KGHSH and CDR2 LQKENI.

CDR3 sequence: CAISDQGRGAEAFF. CDR3 nucleotide sequence: TGTGCCATCAGTGACCAGGGGAGGGGGGCTGAAGCTTTCTTT. The V call is TRBV10-3, the J call TRBJ1-1; D possibly corresponds to TRBD1 (6 bases). The germline V gene encodes CDR1 ENHRY and CDR2 SYGVKD. Deletions cut 3 bases from V and 6 bases from J, with 14 bases between. This CDR3 region has 14 residues.

As regards this clone: A much more abundant neighbour one base away suggests this may be a read error. The rearrangement joins TRBV5-4 to TRBJ2-5; 9 bases match TRBD1. V dropped 4 bases and J dropped 1; count of bases not matched to a gene: 2. This CDR3 is built from 14 residues. Germline V CDR1 and CDR2: SGHNT, YYREEE (reference sequence). CDR3 sequence (DNA): TGTGCCAGCAGCCCGGACAGGGGCCAAGAGACCCAGTACTTC. This translates into CASSPDRGQETQYF.